Presented here are 21 T cell receptor beta chains from one specimen sequenced in a study of shared clonotypes between healthy human individuals. Sequencing used immunoSEQ multiplex PCR; TCRdb keeps in-frame clones, though not all of them. The sample has roughly 650,000 clones, approximately 96% seen once. CD45RO-negative, CCR7-selected cells formed the naive CD8 fraction, which excluded terminally differentiated effector memory CD45RA+ cells. Input material: naive CD8+ T cells sorted from blood. These TCRs come from a woman aged 25 to 39 in good health.

V gene TRBV2 combines with J gene TRBJ2-3; 14 nucleotides align to TRBD2. CDR1 SNHLY and CDR2 FYNNEI come from the germline V gene. This CDR3 contains 18 residues. V trimming: 0 bases; J trimming: 2 bases; junction bases outside the gene matches: 4. The CDR3 DNA reads as TGTGCCAGCAGTGAAGCCCGGACTAGCGGGAGGTACACAGATACGCAGTATTTT. This gives the protein CASSEARTSGRYTDTQYF.

V is TRBV5-6 and J is TRBJ2-2; tentative D call: TRBD1 (6 bases). CDR3 length: 15 residues. The V gene's germline CDR1 is SGHDT and CDR2 YYEEEE. V lost 3 bases to trimming and J lost 5 bases, with 14 bases between them. The CDR3 DNA sequence: TGTGCCAGCAGCTATGGCAGGGGATGGACCGGGGAGCTGTTTTTT. Protein product: CASSYGRGWTGELFF.

A remark on this clone: The same CDR3 arises from other DNA sequences in this sample as well. The V call is TRBV6-5, the J call TRBJ2-7; D not resolved. The germline V gene encodes CDR1 MNHEY and CDR2 SVGAGI. V was pared by 2 bases and J by 6 bases, with 8 bases between. The CDR3 consists of 12 residues. Here the CDR3 reads CASSYGVGEQYF. The CDR3 DNA reads as TGTGCCAGCAGTTACGGCGTCGGCGAGCAGTACTTC.

The chain recombines TRBV5-1 with TRBJ1-1; unclear D gene. V was cut by 3 bases and J by 3 bases, with 12 bases left in between. Germline V gene lookup returns CDR1 SGHRS and CDR2 YFSETQ. This CDR3 region has 14 residues. This CDR3 is CASSWSRADTEAFF. The CDR3 coding sequence is TGCGCCAGCAGCTGGAGTAGGGCGGACACTGAAGCTTTCTTT.

The chain carries TRBV5-1 and TRBJ1-1, with TRBD1 matching 7 bases. V lost 3 bases, J lost 9 bases, and 5 bases stayed unmatched. The CDR3 has 12 amino acids. The germline CDR1 and CDR2 sequences are SGHRS and YFSETQ. The CDR3 coding sequence is TGCGCCAGCAGCTCCGGGACAGTACAAGCTTTCTTT. This gives the protein CASSSGTVQAFF.

The gene calls are TRBV7-3 and TRBJ2-7; TRBD2 might be the D (5 bases). The CDR3 consists of 14 residues. V gave up 6 bases and J gave up 0 bases, with 12 bases separating them. Per the germline V gene, CDR1 is SGHTA and CDR2 is FQGTGA. CDR3 sequence reads: CASRTDSDSYEQYF. CDR3 sequence (DNA): TGTGCCAGCAGGACGGACTCAGACTCCTACGAGCAGTACTTC.

The CDR3 DNA reads TGTGCCAGCAGCTTGGTATCAGGGGCTGGGGCCAACGTCCTGACTTTC. It encodes CASSLVSGAGANVLTF. The chain joins TRBV5-6 to TRBJ2-6, with D tentatively TRBD1 (6 bases). Per germline, CDR1 SGHDT and CDR2 YYEEEE. V was pared by 0 bases and J by 2 bases, with 9 bases between. The CDR3 runs 16 residues.

This rearrangement joins TRBV19 to TRBJ2-5; possible D gene TRBD2, 5 bases. Germline CDR1 is LNHDA and CDR2 is SQIVND (reference sequence). This CDR3 is built from 14 residues. The V gene lost 3 bases and the J gene lost 2 bases, with 10 bases spanning the gap. The CDR3 bases are TGTGCCAGTAGTATGATGGCGGGTCAAGAGACCCAGTACTTC. Its protein is CASSMMAGQETQYF.

This clone appeared once. The rearrangement joins TRBV19 to TRBJ2-2; D possibly corresponds to TRBD1 (6 bases). This CDR3 is built from 18 residues. Deletions cut 4 bases from V and 2 bases from J, with 20 bases between. Germline V gene data show CDR1 as LNHDA and CDR2 as SQIVND (reference sequence). CDR3 region: CASSTHRVSGANTGELFF. The CDR3 bases are TGTGCCAGTAGTACCCACAGGGTGAGTGGAGCAAACACCGGGGAGCTGTTTTTT.

J is TRBJ2-5 and V is TRBV19; weak D call: TRBD2 (5 bases). The last part of the DNA fits TRBJ2-7 better; the J call may be wrong. The germline V gene encodes CDR1 LNHDA and CDR2 SQIVND (reference sequence). The CDR3 totals 14 residues. CDR3: CASSNTLDYYEQYF. For the CDR3, the DNA is TGTGCCAGTAGCAACACACTAGACTACTACGAGCAGTACTTC.

The chain combines TRBV5-4 with TRBJ2-7, with 9 bases matching TRBD1. There are 13 residues in the CDR3. Germline CDR1 SGHNT, CDR2 YYREEE (reference sequence). Unmatched junction bases numbered 5, after V lost 4 bases and J lost 6 bases. Here the CDR3 reads CASSPGTGLEQYF. The CDR3, as DNA: TGTGCCAGCAGCCCTGGGACAGGGCTCGAGCAGTACTTC.

The chain carries TRBV4-1 and TRBJ2-7; 9 nucleotides line up with TRBD2. Per the germline V gene, CDR1 is MGHRA and CDR2 is YSYEKL. With 0 bases clipped from V and 0 bases from J, the junction kept 9 bases outside the gene matches. The CDR3 has 18 amino acids. CDR3 bases: TGCGCCAGCAGCCAAGAGCTGGAGATTAGCGGGAGCTCCTACGAGCAGTACTTC. This gives the protein CASSQELEISGSSYEQYF.

This rearrangement joins TRBV7-6 to TRBJ1-3; D remains unclear. Trimming left V 5 bases short and J 0 bases short, with 8 bases between. CDR3 length equals 14 residues. Germline values: CDR1 SGHVS, CDR2 FNYEAQ. The CDR3 nucleotides are TGTGCCAGCAGCGGAGGGTACTCTGGAAACACCATATATTTT. This translates into CASSGGYSGNTIYF.

A word on this clone: A read error may produce the germline difference seen at one junction end. The V gene is TRBV5-5, the J gene TRBJ2-1; 9 nucleotides line up with TRBD2. This CDR3 has 15 residues. Germline CDR1 reads SGHKS; CDR2 reads YYEKEE (reference sequence). Here the CDR3 reads CASSWGTSSYNEQFF. CDR3 coding DNA: TGTGCCAGCAGCTGGGGGACTAGCTCCTATAATGAGCAGTTCTTC. The full variable domain, rest sourced from reference TRBV5-5 and TRBJ2-1, is DAGVTQSPTHLIKTRGQQVTLRCSPISGHKSVSWYQQVLGQGPQFIFQYYEKEERGRGNFPDRFSARQFPNYSSELNVNALLLGDSALYLCASSWGTSSYNEQFFGPGTRLTVL.

The J gene is TRBJ2-7, the V gene TRBV9, with TRBD2 matching over 9 bases. The CDR3 has 14 amino acids. V gave up 2 bases and J gave up 7 bases; unmatched junction bases: 7. The germline gives CDR1 SGDLS, CDR2 YYNGEE. CDR3 DNA: TGTGCCAGCAGCGTTAGCGGGAGTATTGGGGAGCAGTACTTC. Encoded protein: CASSVSGSIGEQYF.

The rearrangement links TRBV28 to TRBJ2-7; no clear D. Looked up from germline, CDR1 is MDHEN and CDR2 is SYDVKM. Trimming removed 4 bases from V and 3 bases from J, with 13 bases in between. The CDR3 is made up of 14 amino acids. The CDR3 is CASSSDGPHYEQYF. Here the CDR3 DNA reads TGTGCCAGCAGTTCGGACGGACCGCACTACGAGCAGTACTTC.

The gene calls are TRBV6-1 and TRBJ2-5; D is unresolved. Germline CDR1 MNHNS, CDR2 SASEGT. V shed 3 bases and J shed 5 bases, with 13 bases lying between them. The CDR3 sequence is 14 residues long. As DNA, the CDR3 is TGTGCCAGCAGTGATTCCGGGTTGTTTGAGACCCAGTACTTC. Translation: CASSDSGLFETQYF.

This clone was recorded once. The rearrangement links TRBV30 to TRBJ2-3, with a weak D call TRBD2 (5 bases). The CDR3 spans 12 residues. Germline V gene data show CDR1 as GTSNPN and CDR2 as SVGIG (reference sequence). The DNA for the CDR3 is TGTTCGGGCGGGTCTGGCACAGATACGCAGTATTTT. It yields the protein CSGGSGTDTQYF. Full variable domain (missing parts from reference TRBV30 and TRBJ2-3): SQTIHQWPATLVQPVGSPLSLECTVEGTSNPNLYWYRQAAGRGLQLLFYSVGIGQISSEVPQNLSASRPQDRQFILSSKKLLLSDSGFYLCSGGSGTDTQYFGPGTRLTVL.

This clone was counted between two and nine times. The gene calls are TRBV29-1 and TRBJ2-5; tentatively, D is TRBD2 (6 bases). V lost 6 bases and J lost 11, with 19 bases in between. The CDR3 is 12 residues long. Germline V gives CDR1 SQVTM, CDR2 ANQGSEA. The CDR3 protein is CSVLGREREQYF. DNA of the CDR3: TGCAGCGTCCTGGGGCGGGAAAGGGAGCAGTACTTC.

V is TRBV5-1 and J is TRBJ1-1, with 8 bases fitting TRBD1. The V segment lost 4 bases and the J segment 1 base; nucleotides outside the gene matches: 3. This CDR3 spans 14 amino acids. Germline CDR1 is SGHRS and CDR2 is YFSETQ. This CDR3 is CASSTRGPNTEAFF. In DNA, the CDR3 is TGCGCCAGCAGCACCAGGGGGCCGAACACTGAAGCTTTCTTT.

The V and J genes are TRBV20-1 and TRBJ2-1; D is undetermined. Looked up from germline, CDR1 is DFQATT and CDR2 is SNEGSKA (reference sequence). The CDR3 is made up of 11 amino acids. The DNA for the CDR3 is TGCGGTGGGTACGGTGGTAATGAGCAGTTCTTC. Amino acid sequence: CGGYGGNEQFF.